This TCR beta chain comes out of a study of blood T cell repertoires in COVID-19. Study-level background: The cDNA or gDNA used as material had been derived from T cells, B-cell-depleted T cells, or PBMCs.

The CDR3 has 15 residues. The ends were cut back, 3 bases at V and 1 base at J, with 10 bases in the middle. CDR1 and CDR2 from the germline V gene are MNHEY and SMNVEV (reference sequence). Only in-frame clones appear in the TCRdb table, and some are missing; sequencing was by immunoSEQ multiplex PCR. The table lists hundreds of thousands of clones, 85% to 90% of them singletons, with around 1.7% in the top ten. This clone was seen a few times. Sequencing input: PBMCs or T cells enriched from blood (not recorded which). The receptor's source is a middle-aged man who had recovered from COVID-19. This rearrangement joins TRBV27 to TRBJ2-1; D remains ambiguous. DNA for the CDR3: TGTGCCAGCAGTTTGAGGCTACCATCCTACAATGAGCAGTTCTTC. Protein: CASSLRLPSYNEQFF.